Listed below are T cell receptor beta chains from one sample, sequenced in a study of T-cell reconstitution after alpha-beta-depleted transplantation in children. TCRdb ran MiXCR on the PCR reads and lists one entry per CDR3 protein. The data show some 200,000 distinct CDR3 sequences, around 8.9% seen once. The sequencing here drew on PBMCs from the stem cell graft donor, taken from the stem cell graft. These receptors all stem from a human donor who donated a stem cell graft to a child with SCID. CDR3s leave out the opening cysteine and the closing phenylalanine or tryptophan. The D gene is left open where the match is weak. Where a row states a size, it is once, few, many or the class of an expanded clone; other rows omit it.

CDR3: ASSLGVGQPQH
D: .
size: many
V: TRBV5-1

CDR3: ASSYLAGTGNTEAF
D: .
size: many
V: TRBV6-5

CDR3: ASSYPAGGNTDTQY
D: TRBD2
size: many
V: TRBV6-5

CDR3: ASSPKGLEEAGELF
D: TRBD2
size: many
V: TRBV28

CDR3: ASSRGTEANYGYT
D: .
size: .
V: TRBV6-1

CDR3: ASSVGLRGNQPQH
D: .
size: many
V: TRBV6-1

CDR3: ASSPLGLTEAF
D: .
size: many
V: TRBV18

CDR3: ASSSLAGGLGANEQF
D: TRBD2
size: few
V: TRBV7-8

CDR3: ATGLAGDADTQY
D: TRBD2
size: .
V: TRBV10-3

CDR3: ASSYGQLNQPQH
D: .
size: many
V: TRBV6-5

CDR3: ASSPGTTSWEEQY
D: TRBD2
size: many
V: TRBV11-3

CDR3: ASSIRQGRDEQF
D: .
size: .
V: TRBV4-3

CDR3: ASSLYSGGDGTQY
D: .
size: many
V: TRBV7-2

CDR3: SARWTSGGNEQF
D: TRBD2
size: many
V: TRBV20-1

CDR3: SARVMGHYNEQF
D: .
size: many
V: TRBV20-1

CDR3: ASSSGLNGETQY
D: .
size: many
V: TRBV18

CDR3: ASSLSQAGGLDEQF
D: TRBD2
size: many
V: TRBV7-2

CDR3: SAPSYGGTDTQY
D: .
size: many
V: TRBV20-1

CDR3: ASSRQGALSTEAF
D: TRBD1
size: many
V: TRBV7-2

CDR3: ASSKAPTRERFTDTQY
D: .
size: many
V: TRBV21-1

CDR3: SAGHRGGGYT
D: TRBD1
size: many
V: TRBV20-1

CDR3: ASSASGTTSYNEQF
D: .
size: many
V: TRBV28

CDR3: ASTLGGSGYEQY
D: .
size: many
V: TRBV28

CDR3: ASSRDRGTYNSPLH
D: TRBD1
size: many
V: TRBV7-2

CDR3: ASSLEAADITDTQY
D: .
size: many
V: TRBV7-8

CDR3: ASSLTRRFINYGYT
D: .
size: .
V: TRBV12-3/TRBV12-4

CDR3: ASSQRDGNTGELF
D: .
size: many
V: TRBV4-2

CDR3: ASSLGTWKYGYT
D: .
size: many
V: TRBV7-2

CDR3: ASSIYGRGSNNSPLH
D: .
size: .
V: TRBV19

CDR3: ASSQTTGAGLYGYT
D: TRBD1
size: many
V: TRBV4-2

CDR3: ASEGTGGRGTDTQY
D: TRBD1
size: .
V: TRBV6-1

CDR3: ASSAGTGVFGNEKLF
D: TRBD1
size: .
V: TRBV12-3/TRBV12-4

CDR3: ASSPGTRRETQY
D: .
size: .
V: TRBV5-1

CDR3: ASSPRGNRKF
D: .
size: many
V: TRBV12-3/TRBV12-4

CDR3: ASSLRPLGHEQF
D: .
size: many
V: TRBV7-2

CDR3: ASSFYSSNEKLF
D: .
size: many
V: TRBV5-1

CDR3: ASEAGRGEETQY
D: .
size: many
V: TRBV2

CDR3: ASSLVPQEIYNEQF
D: .
size: many
V: TRBV5-1

CDR3: ASSSTGRGGGTEAF
D: .
size: many
V: TRBV11-2

CDR3: SAHRGAGNTIY
D: .
size: many
V: TRBV29-1

CDR3: ASSPDSYGYT
D: .
size: many
V: TRBV28

CDR3: ASSLGLAGHEQF
D: TRBD2
size: many
V: TRBV7-2

CDR3: ASMVPANTGELF
D: .
size: few
V: TRBV5-1

CDR3: ASSSQGAYNEQF
D: TRBD1
size: many
V: TRBV7-2

CDR3: AISETGGPSITYNEQF
D: TRBD1
size: many
V: TRBV10-3

CDR3: ASSIGTGASNEKLF
D: TRBD1
size: many
V: TRBV5-4

CDR3: ASSRGSTGGDTQY
D: TRBD1
size: .
V: TRBV7-9

CDR3: AWSVGVTNTGELF
D: .
size: many
V: TRBV30

CDR3: ASRQGQGVWETQY
D: TRBD1
size: many
V: TRBV6-1

CDR3: ASSWGPSVSYNEQF
D: .
size: .
V: TRBV5-5

CDR3: CANPGTHAYSNQPQH
D: .
size: few
V: TRBV20-1

CDR3: ASSAGLAGGQETQY
D: TRBD2
size: .
V: TRBV5-1

CDR3: ASSLQGPGSYEQY
D: TRBD1
size: .
V: TRBV5-1

CDR3: ASSFWTSGGAWSATQY
D: TRBD2
size: many
V: TRBV7-9

CDR3: SARDHPTEKNSPLH
D: .
size: .
V: TRBV20-1